The source of this T cell receptor beta chain is a study of OX40 agonist ivuxolimab in advanced cancers. Whole-study findings and limits: At 0.1 to 3.0 mg/kg and by week 6, clonal expansion occurred in CD4+ and CD8+ blood T cells.

Cycle 7 day 1, cycle 4 day 1, and baseline were the timepoints at which blood was sampled. The protocol was immunoSEQ multiplex PCR, while the TCRdb copy is restricted to in-frame clones and leaves out a portion. Of under 45,000 clones in the sample, around three quarters were seen once. CDR1 SGHRS and CDR2 YFSETQ come from the germline V gene. The CDR3 contains 13 residues. V was clipped by 5 bases and J by 3 bases, with 10 bases between them. Points on this clone: No antigen is known for it.

The receptor comes from an adult with an advanced solid tumor such as melanoma, head and neck, liver or kidney cancer. The chain is built from TRBV5-1 and TRBJ2-3; D not certain. The sample in question was CD4+ or CD8+ T cells sorted from blood, obtained in a trial of the OX40 agonist ivuxolimab. This CDR3 reads CASRRDTTDTQYF. CDR3 in DNA: TGCGCCAGCAGGCGCGACACAACAGATACGCAGTATTTT.